The clone carrying this T cell receptor (beta chain) was detected many times. The sample is drawn from a study of blood T cells in healthy people across ages. Donors were systemically healthy Caucasian individuals from Russia aged about 6 to 100 years. With a J-beta primer mix and a sample-barcoded 5' primer, a second PCR ran roughly 6 to 12 cycles. TCRdb called the 5' RACE reads again in MiXCR, with one record for every CDR3 protein. The table includes around 2 million distinct CDR3 sequences, roughly 43% detected once. Looked up from germline, CDR1 is MGHRA and CDR2 is YSYEKL. J gave up 5 bases and V 6 bases, and 11 bases lay outside the gene matches. The CDR3 extends over 15 amino acids.

The V gene is TRBV4-1, the J gene TRBJ1-1; 8 bases agree with TRBD1. The receptor's source is a human donor in good health. Material for sequencing was blood. The CDR3 nucleotides are TGCGCCAGCAGGAACCCACAGGGGGGGAGGACTGAAGCTTTCTTT. Protein sequence: CASRNPQGGRTEAFF.